A selection of T cell receptor beta chains follows, all from one sample in a study of identical twins. TCRdb analysed the 5' RACE reads with MiXCR anew, one entry per CDR3 protein. The data hold 1.5 million to 2 million distinct CDR3 sequences, with 25% to 35% observed a single time. The sample comprised cord blood. The source of these receptors is a newborn girl in good health. The conserved cysteine and the conserved F or W are not part of the CDR3 here. The listing skips clone size in some rows; elsewhere it reads once, few, many or a size class.

J,V,size,CDR3
TRBJ2-5,TRBV27,once,ASRQGASGNEQY
TRBJ2-5,TRBV20-1,few,SAQTSNEQY
TRBJ1-2,TRBV7-9,.,AGSGYT
TRBJ2-7,TRBV10-3,few,AISESNGRASEQY
TRBJ1-2,TRBV10-3,.,ATQRIRSHYGYT
TRBJ2-1,TRBV6-2/TRBV6-3,.,ASCAYNEQF
TRBJ1-5,TRBV2,.,ASSDPGAGQPQH
TRBJ1-2,TRBV5-1,many,ASSPLGRDGYT
TRBJ2-4,TRBV6-6,few,ASSYSWEQY
TRBJ2-1,TRBV13,.,ASSIQRPEQF
TRBJ2-3,TRBV6-2/TRBV6-3,.,ASGPRGTLGNTQY
TRBJ1-2,TRBV12-3/TRBV12-4,many,ASSPILTVPGYT
TRBJ2-5,TRBV20-1,few,SASRTGGNQETQY
TRBJ2-2,TRBV3-1,few,ASKPGLFNTGELF
TRBJ2-5,TRBV20-1,.,SARTAGQETQY
TRBJ1-2,TRBV29-1,.,SAGDRNGYT
TRBJ2-3,TRBV20-1,.,SAMADGRGESTQY
TRBJ1-5,TRBV7-8,many,ASSFGGDQPQH
TRBJ1-6,TRBV7-9,.,ASSPVIGQDNSPLH
TRBJ2-7,TRBV12-3/TRBV12-4,few,ASSYGVIPGEQY
TRBJ1-1,TRBV7-2,.,ASSLAAGVEGAF
TRBJ2-7,TRBV12-3/TRBV12-4,few,ASSLARDRGRHEGEQY
TRBJ2-3,TRBV19,.,ASSPAGLAGGTKTDTQY
TRBJ1-4,TRBV5-1,few,ASSYGTGDEKLF
TRBJ1-1,TRBV29-1,.,SHSLGGPNTEAF
TRBJ2-3,TRBV18,.,ASSPREPSTQY
TRBJ2-7,TRBV5-1,.,ASSLSGSGYNEQY
TRBJ2-3,TRBV2,.,ASRPGPAIDTQY
TRBJ1-1,TRBV5-1,many,ASSLGTGMNTEAF
TRBJ1-2,TRBV20-1,.,SASVVGYT
.,TRBV20-1,few,SARAPDRGAFGYEQY
TRBJ1-4,TRBV20-1,.,SAIQGSGEELF
TRBJ1-2,TRBV24-1,.,ATSDWTGAKVGYT
TRBJ2-7,TRBV7-8,.,ASSGFTSGRAGEQY
TRBJ2-3,TRBV12-3/TRBV12-4,once,ASSLEQLGASTDTEY
TRBJ2-3,TRBV24-1,.,ATSGLGTSGDYLTDTQY
TRBJ2-4,TRBV7-9,few,ASSLDGRGRTKNIQY
TRBJ2-1,TRBV5-1,.,ASSLAELSSYNEQF
TRBJ1-2,TRBV20-1,few,RAITRTGNYGYT
TRBJ2-7,TRBV27,.,AGSQETSGSSLSYEQY
TRBJ2-7,TRBV21-1,.,ASSKGLAVYEQY
TRBJ1-2,TRBV3-1,.,ASSQRTGENYGYT
.,TRBV20-1,few,SARAPQETQF
TRBJ2-1,TRBV4-2,.,ASSQSAGRGSYNEQF
TRBJ2-1,TRBV5-1,.,ASSGPGLAAYNEQF
TRBJ1-6,TRBV18,once,ASSSRVEDSPLH
TRBJ2-1,TRBV4-2,.,ASSQGFRGWDNEQF
TRBJ1-5,TRBV20-1,.,SARNLQGLNQPQH
TRBJ2-3,TRBV7-9,few,ASSFPVEGEREFFTDTQY
TRBJ1-6,TRBV6-5,.,ASSFSAGGNSPLH